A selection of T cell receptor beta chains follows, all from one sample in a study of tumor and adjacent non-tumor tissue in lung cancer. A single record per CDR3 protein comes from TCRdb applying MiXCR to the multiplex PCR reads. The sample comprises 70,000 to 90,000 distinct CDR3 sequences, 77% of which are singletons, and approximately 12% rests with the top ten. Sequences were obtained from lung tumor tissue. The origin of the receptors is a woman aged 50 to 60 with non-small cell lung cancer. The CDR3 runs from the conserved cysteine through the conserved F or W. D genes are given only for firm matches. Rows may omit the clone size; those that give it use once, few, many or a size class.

cdr3_aa: CAWERSLYNEQFF
cdr3_nt: TGTGCCTGGGAGCGGAGCTTATACAATGAGCAGTTCTTC
j_call: TRBJ2-1
v_call: TRBV30
clone_size: many
d_call: -

cdr3_aa: CASSYTETANEKLFF
cdr3_nt: TGTGCCAGCAGTTACACCGAGACCGCTAATGAAAAACTGTTTTTT
j_call: TRBJ1-4
v_call: TRBV6-5
clone_size: -
d_call: -

cdr3_aa: CASRPETGSAGNTIYF
cdr3_nt: TGTGCCAGCAGACCAGAAACCGGGTCAGCAGGAAACACCATATATTTT
j_call: TRBJ1-3
v_call: TRBV5-5
clone_size: -
d_call: -

cdr3_aa: CASSQEREGGTQYF
cdr3_nt: TGCGCCAGCAGCCAAGAGCGGGAGGGAGGTACGCAGTATTTT
j_call: TRBJ2-3
v_call: TRBV4-1
clone_size: many
d_call: TRBD2

cdr3_aa: CDCRGQPWNTEAFF
cdr3_nt: TGTGACTGCAGGGGGCAACCGTGGAACACTGAAGCTTTCTTT
j_call: TRBJ1-1
v_call: TRBV6-5
clone_size: -
d_call: TRBD1

cdr3_aa: CASSQERLGTGLTGVIREETQYF
cdr3_nt: TGCGCCAGCAGCCAAGAAAGACTTGGAACGGGACTAACGGGAGTAATTCGTGAAGAGACCCAGTACTTC
j_call: TRBJ2-5
v_call: TRBV4-1
clone_size: few
d_call: TRBD2

cdr3_aa: CASQRRANQPQHF
cdr3_nt: TGTGCCAGTCAGAGACGGGCCAATCAGCCCCAGCATTTT
j_call: TRBJ1-5
v_call: TRBV6-6
clone_size: -
d_call: -

cdr3_aa: CASSGSGTRGSNVQFF
cdr3_nt: TGCGCCAGCAGTGGATCCGGGACTAGAGGGAGTAATGTGCAGTTCTTC
j_call: TRBJ2-1
v_call: TRBV10-1
clone_size: -
d_call: TRBD2

cdr3_aa: CATSKETSGSYNEQFF
cdr3_nt: TGTGCCACCAGCAAGGAGACTAGCGGCTCCTACAATGAGCAGTTCTTC
j_call: TRBJ2-1
v_call: TRBV5-4
clone_size: -
d_call: TRBD2

cdr3_aa: CASNLEWTCSIGQFF
cdr3_nt: TGTGCCAGCAACTTAGAATGGACTTGTTCGATCGGGCAGTTCTTC
j_call: TRBJ2-1
v_call: TRBV7-8
clone_size: once
d_call: -

cdr3_aa: CASSRSIRDTIYF
cdr3_nt: TGTGCCAGCAGCCGAAGCATCAGGGATACCATATATTTT
j_call: TRBJ1-3
v_call: TRBV6-5
clone_size: -
d_call: -

cdr3_aa: CATSDSTGLGYTF
cdr3_nt: TGTGCCACCAGTGATTCGACAGGGCTTGGCTACACCTTC
j_call: TRBJ1-2
v_call: TRBV24-1
clone_size: many
d_call: TRBD1

cdr3_aa: CASSQEGGCGPYIEQFF
cdr3_nt: TGTGCCAGCAGCCAAGAGGGGGGTTGCGGACCCTACATTGAGCAGTTCTTC
j_call: TRBJ2-1
v_call: TRBV4-2
clone_size: -
d_call: -

cdr3_aa: CAGSILTRTSDTQYF
cdr3_nt: TGTGCCGGCAGTATCCTTACTCGGACCTCAGATACGCAGTATTTT
j_call: TRBJ2-3
v_call: TRBV6-1
clone_size: -
d_call: -

cdr3_aa: CVSTSGSSYEQYF
cdr3_nt: TGCGTGAGCACTAGCGGCAGCTCCTACGAGCAGTACTTC
j_call: TRBJ2-7
v_call: TRBV10-2
clone_size: -
d_call: TRBD2

cdr3_aa: CAITQVLAETDTQYF
cdr3_nt: TGTGCCATCACGCAGGTACTAGCGGAGACAGATACACAGTATTTT
j_call: TRBJ2-3
v_call: TRBV6-1
clone_size: once
d_call: TRBD2

cdr3_aa: CASSLSVQVVQYF
cdr3_nt: TGTGCCAGCAGCTTATCAGTTCAAGTGGTCCAGTACTTC
j_call: TRBJ2-5
v_call: TRBV11-2
clone_size: -
d_call: -

cdr3_aa: CSVVGGLYEKLSF
cdr3_nt: TGCAGCGTTGTGGGGGGCCTTTATGAAAAACTGTCTTTT
j_call: TRBJ1-4
v_call: TRBV29-1
clone_size: -
d_call: -

cdr3_aa: CASSVGLASLYNEQFF
cdr3_nt: TGTGCCAGCAGCGTCGGACTAGCGAGTCTCTACAATGAGCAGTTCTTC
j_call: TRBJ2-1
v_call: TRBV9
clone_size: -
d_call: TRBD2

cdr3_aa: CASSEAVGWETQYF
cdr3_nt: TGCGCTAGCAGTGAAGCAGTGGGATGGGAGACCCAGTACTTC
j_call: TRBJ2-5
v_call: TRBV6-1
clone_size: once
d_call: -

cdr3_aa: CAGSLGYRNEQYF
cdr3_nt: TGTGCCGGCAGCTTAGGCTACCGGAACGAGCAGTACTTC
j_call: TRBJ2-7
v_call: TRBV5-4
clone_size: -
d_call: -

cdr3_aa: CASRRTGSIGNQPQHF
cdr3_nt: TGTGCCAGCAGAAGGACGGGGTCTATAGGCAATCAGCCCCAGCATTTT
j_call: TRBJ1-5
v_call: TRBV12-3/TRBV12-4
clone_size: many
d_call: -

cdr3_aa: CISRLMWGSSYEQYF
cdr3_nt: TGTATCAGCAGATTAATGTGGGGGAGCTCCTACGAGCAGTACTTC
j_call: TRBJ2-7
v_call: TRBV11-2
clone_size: -
d_call: -

cdr3_aa: CASGSTYDEKFF
cdr3_nt: TGTGCCAGCGGCTCGACATACGACGAGAAGTTCTTC
j_call: TRBJ2-1
v_call: TRBV5-6
clone_size: -
d_call: -

cdr3_aa: CASSLAGEQEQYF
cdr3_nt: TGTGCCAGCAGCTTAGCGGGAGAGCAAGAGCAGTACTTC
j_call: TRBJ2-7
v_call: TRBV7-2
clone_size: -
d_call: -

cdr3_aa: CTSSITYEQYF
cdr3_nt: TGTACCAGCAGTATCACTTACGAGCAGTACTTC
j_call: TRBJ2-7
v_call: TRBV6-5
clone_size: -
d_call: -

cdr3_aa: CVSNHDAGGSFEQYF
cdr3_nt: TGTGTCAGCAACCATGATGCTGGCGGGAGTTTCGAGCAGTACTTC
j_call: TRBJ2-7
v_call: TRBV4-2
clone_size: -
d_call: TRBD2

cdr3_aa: CASSLKGAGANVLAF
cdr3_nt: TGTGCCAGCAGCTTAAAGGGGGCTGGGGCCAACGTCCTGGCTTTC
j_call: TRBJ2-6
v_call: TRBV5-4
clone_size: -
d_call: TRBD1

cdr3_aa: CSARIEDTEAFF
cdr3_nt: TGCAGCGCTAGGATCGAGGATACTGAAGCTTTCTTT
j_call: TRBJ1-1
v_call: TRBV29-1
clone_size: once
d_call: -

cdr3_aa: CTISEVTRELFF
cdr3_nt: TGTACCATCAGCGAAGTCACCAGGGAGCTGTTTTTT
j_call: TRBJ2-2
v_call: TRBV11-2
clone_size: -
d_call: -

cdr3_aa: CASSYTQGKGYEQYF
cdr3_nt: TGTGCCAGCAGCTACACACAGGGGAAGGGCTACGAGCAGTACTTC
j_call: TRBJ2-7
v_call: TRBV5-6
clone_size: many
d_call: TRBD1

cdr3_aa: CASSYERKGHEQFF
cdr3_nt: TGTGCCAGCAGTTACGAGCGGAAGGGCCATGAACAGTTCTTC
j_call: TRBJ2-1
v_call: TRBV6-5
clone_size: -
d_call: -

cdr3_aa: CASSLSVIDHEQYF
cdr3_nt: TGTGCCAGCAGCCTTAGCGTGATAGACCACGAGCAGTATTTC
j_call: TRBJ2-7
v_call: TRBV11-3
clone_size: -
d_call: -

cdr3_aa: CAISIGLYNGQLF
cdr3_nt: TGTGCCATCAGTATCGGACTCTACAATGGGCAGCTCTTC
j_call: TRBJ2-1
v_call: TRBV10-3
clone_size: -
d_call: -

cdr3_aa: CSVSRGRESDTQYF
cdr3_nt: TGCAGTGTTTCTAGAGGGAGAGAGTCAGATACGCAATATTTT
j_call: TRBJ2-3
v_call: TRBV29-1
clone_size: -
d_call: -

cdr3_aa: CNGTDRFYEQYF
cdr3_nt: TGCAACGGCACGGACAGATTCTACGAGCAGTATTTC
j_call: TRBJ2-7
v_call: TRBV29-1
clone_size: -
d_call: -

cdr3_aa: CATSTDSSGNTIYF
cdr3_nt: TGTGCCACCAGCACAGATTCCTCTGGAAACACCATATATTTT
j_call: TRBJ1-3
v_call: TRBV15
clone_size: once
d_call: -

cdr3_aa: CVSSRPAQGDSGELFF
cdr3_nt: TGTGTCAGCAGCCGGCCAGCGCAGGGGGACTCCGGGGAGCTGTTTTTT
j_call: TRBJ2-2
v_call: TRBV11-2
clone_size: -
d_call: -

cdr3_aa: CASSYLTEFCVSPTLYNEQFF
cdr3_nt: TGTGCCAGCAGTTACCTAACAGAGTTTTGTGTCTCCCCTACCCTCTACAATGAGCAGTTCTTC
j_call: TRBJ2-1
v_call: TRBV6-2/TRBV6-3
clone_size: -
d_call: -

cdr3_aa: CASNPGLAGTDTQYF
cdr3_nt: TGTGCCAGCAACCCAGGGCTAGCGGGAACAGATACGCAGTATTTT
j_call: TRBJ2-3
v_call: TRBV6-5
clone_size: -
d_call: TRBD2

cdr3_aa: CANRGTVEAFF
cdr3_nt: TGTGCCAACAGGGGGACAGTTGAAGCTTTCTTT
j_call: TRBJ1-1
v_call: TRBV2
clone_size: -
d_call: TRBD1

cdr3_aa: CSVMSGNNEQFF
cdr3_nt: TGCAGCGTTATGAGCGGGAACAATGAGCAGTTCTTC
j_call: TRBJ2-1
v_call: TRBV29-1
clone_size: -
d_call: TRBD2

cdr3_aa: CASSPGRLAGVGEQFF
cdr3_nt: TGTGCGAGTAGCCCAGGGAGGCTAGCGGGAGTAGGTGAGCAGTTCTTC
j_call: TRBJ2-1
v_call: TRBV11-2
clone_size: -
d_call: TRBD2

cdr3_aa: CASRPRGFFEQYF
cdr3_nt: TGTGCCAGCAGGCCCAGGGGGTTCTTCGAGCAGTACTTC
j_call: TRBJ2-7
v_call: TRBV28
clone_size: -
d_call: TRBD1

cdr3_aa: CSVVLATYQEPQYF
cdr3_nt: TGCAGCGTTGTGCTTGCGACGTACCAAGAGCCCCAGTACTTC
j_call: TRBJ2-5
v_call: TRBV29-1
clone_size: once
d_call: -

cdr3_aa: CASSRTRGMSNELFF
cdr3_nt: TGTGCCAGCAGCCGGACTAGGGGGATGTCCAATGAGCTGTTCTTC
j_call: TRBJ2-1
v_call: TRBV5-5
clone_size: -
d_call: -

cdr3_aa: CAGSRTGTASYEQYF
cdr3_nt: TGTGCCGGTAGCCGGACAGGGACGGCCTCCTACGAGCAGTACTTC
j_call: TRBJ2-7
v_call: TRBV11-1
clone_size: once
d_call: TRBD1

cdr3_aa: CNVGRSMNTEASF
cdr3_nt: TGCAACGTTGGCCGGTCTATGAACACTGAAGCTTCCTTT
j_call: TRBJ1-1
v_call: TRBV29-1
clone_size: -
d_call: -

cdr3_aa: CASNQVGADTQYF
cdr3_nt: TGTGCCAGCAACCAAGTGGGAGCAGATACGCAGTATTTT
j_call: TRBJ2-3
v_call: TRBV4-2
clone_size: -
d_call: -

cdr3_aa: CATWGGEAEQFF
cdr3_nt: TGTGCCACTTGGGGGGGAGAGGCTGAGCAGTTCTTC
j_call: TRBJ2-1
v_call: TRBV10-3
clone_size: many
d_call: TRBD2

cdr3_aa: CASSKGVGQPQHF
cdr3_nt: TGTGCCAGCAGTAAGGGGGTAGGGCAGCCCCAGCATTTT
j_call: TRBJ1-5
v_call: TRBV6-6
clone_size: -
d_call: -

cdr3_aa: CASGLVTSVRDTQYF
cdr3_nt: TGTGCCAGCGGCCTTGTGACTAGCGTGAGAGATACGCAGTATTTT
j_call: TRBJ2-3
v_call: TRBV12-3/TRBV12-4
clone_size: -
d_call: TRBD2

cdr3_aa: CSTSEVRTEAFF
cdr3_nt: TGTAGCACTTCGGAGGTGAGGACTGAAGCTTTCTTT
j_call: TRBJ1-1
v_call: TRBV29-1
clone_size: -
d_call: -

cdr3_aa: CASRLTGTGELLF
cdr3_nt: TGTGCCAGCAGGCTAACGGGAACCGGGGAGCTGCTTTTT
j_call: TRBJ2-2
v_call: TRBV6-1
clone_size: -
d_call: -